Described below is a single T cell receptor beta chain sequence and its context. This clonotype was counted a few times. Its cognate antigen has yet to be identified. No base-level quality is on record; no much larger clone is a single base apart. The donors were around 39 Caucasian individuals from Russia, aged roughly 6 to 100 years, who were systemically healthy. Each donor gave about 9.8 milliliters of peripheral blood, drawn into EDTA-treated Vacutainer tubes. Ficoll-Paque density-gradient centrifugation was used to isolate PBMCs, with at least 6 million per sample. Trizol reagent was used to extract total RNA from PBMCs, with at least 5.5 micrograms per sample. For every donor, an aliquot of PBMCs went through flow cytometry to measure the percentages of naive CD45RAhigh/CD27high T cells. This entry is derived from a study of blood T cells in healthy people across ages (dated by TCRdb to between 2015 and 2016). Turning to the overall study: In model experiments, template switching captured roughly one uniquely barcoded TCR beta cDNA molecule for every two T cells. The study measured age-related changes in TCR beta repertoire diversity using deep sequencing normalized with unique cDNA molecular identifiers. The donors were split into four age groups: young (average around 15 years), middle-aged (39), aged (more than 55) and long-lived (roughly 77). The study analyzed two additional independent replicas of 1 million unique cDNA reads from the same blood draw for two donors, one aged 18 to 30 and one aged 80 or older. Study-wide findings and limitations: The percentage of naive T cells measured by flow cytometry correlated strongly with observed TCR beta diversity. Compared with the aged group, more naive CD4+ T cells, fewer expanded clones and increased TCR diversity were shown by the long-lived group, suggesting age selection. The CMV infection status of donors was not known, potentially confounding age-related changes in expanded clonotypes. As age increased, observed TCR beta diversity per million T cells dropped in a roughly linear way, and a significant reduction was already evident by age 40. Total diversity estimates from one million sequenced T cells were considered lower bounds and underestimates. Since profiling was done on bulk unsorted PBMCs, naive and antigen-experienced compartments could not be conclusively compared.

Based on the germline V gene, the CDR1 and CDR2 sequences are SQVTM and ANQGSEA. CDR3 length: 13 amino acids, cysteine to phenylalanine. Of all the DNA, just the CDR3 is kept, 39 bases in frame from base 1. V loses 7 bases of germline sequence and J loses 5 bases, and the interval between the two ends is 14 bases. The library relied on 5' RACE. These reads were obtained on an Illumina HiSeq 2500. The second PCR ran for about 7 to 11 cycles and used a J-beta primer mix along with a sample-barcoded 5' primer. A template-switch 5' adaptor carrying 12 random nucleotides introduced a unique molecular identifier onto each TCR beta cDNA molecule. Each sample yielded at least 3 million CDR3-containing paired-end reads. First-strand cDNA synthesis was performed from all RNA using the Mint cDNA synthesis kit, with priming by a TRBC-specific oligonucleotide. All cDNA was treated with uracil-DNA glycosylase and then went through a first 18-cycle PCR with the universal primers M1SS and BC2_uni_R. The paper's data handling went like this. For normalization, 1 million high-quality reads were randomly selected from each sample, with every read carrying a distinct molecular identifier. Instead of being binned into consensus sequences, reads that shared molecular identifiers were thrown out. MiTCR, with a Q25 quality threshold and the strictest error-elimination algorithm, was used for CDR3 identification, clonotype clustering and error correction. A nonparametric unseen species model using Euler transformation provided a lower-bound estimate of total TCR beta diversity. TCRdb passed the public sequencing reads through fastp at Q25 and MiXCR, retaining productive beta sequences. All rows with the same CDR3 protein become a single entry with the most common DNA and genes. These V and J calls are TCRdb output, not the study's own analysis. This sample holds 450,000 to 600,000 distinct CDR3 sequences; around 27% were observed only once. The ten top clones hold approximately 3.5% of the sample.

These same data were also listed under a study on T cells of mothers and their children. From the second report: Nine systemically healthy Caucasian individuals served as donors, namely three mothers together with their six children. cDNA synthesis used all of the extracted RNA, with roughly 1.5 ug of RNA in each 15 ul reaction. In the second PCR, sample barcodes and 2-4 random nucleotides were introduced via the M1S primer. Each mother yielded over 9 million TCR beta CDR3 reads and each child 3 million or so reads. Thymic selection shapes the output of TCR recombination in a similar way in related and unrelated pairs, and inherited differences have a minor effect. Related mother-child pairs always showed normalized repertoire overlap that was slightly higher than in unrelated mother-child pairs, though the difference was never significant. With a sensitivity of approximately 92 clones per million clonotypes, no persistent microchimeric T cell clones were detected. The study used deep NGS to compare TCR beta repertoires of mothers and children, seeking features distinguishing related mother-child pairs from unrelated individuals. The mean age was about 40 +/- 4 years for the mothers and approximately 11 +/- 4 years for the children. After adapter ligation with NEBNext reagents, the libraries were sequenced on Illumina HiSeq 2000 with 100+100 nt paired-end reads. Mother and child libraries were prepared a month apart and sequenced in separate runs to prevent cross-contamination. Between roughly 500,000 and 2,100,000 distinct TCR beta clonotypes were identified per donor. Naive TCR beta clonotypes were estimated from low-frequency clonotypes matched to each donor's FACS-determined naive share, without sorting.

Sequences were obtained from blood. This sequence was found in a boy aged 2 to 9 in good health. The chain joins TRBV29-1 to TRBJ1-4; a weak D assignment points to TRBD1 (6 bases agree). DNA sequence: TGCAGCGCCCGAGGGGGTGGGAATGAAAAACTGTTTTTT. Translated, this gives CSARGGGNEKLFF.